These 19 T cell receptor beta chains were all obtained from the same sample, sequenced in a study of cytomegalovirus exposure and HLA in healthy donors. Primers: 60 Vbeta forward and 13 Jbeta reverse. Produced via immunoSEQ multiplex PCR; TCRdb's table is partial and in-frame only. The data hold over 100,000 clones, with around 70% observed a single time. Sequenced input: PBMCs. The receptors shown here come from a man in his forties in good health and CMV-seropositive.

V gene TRBV11-2 combines with J gene TRBJ2-1, with 8 bases lining up with TRBD2. Germline CDR1 and CDR2: SGHAT and FQNNGV. V lost 6 bases, J lost 7 bases, and 11 bases stayed unmatched. This CDR3 has 15 residues. CDR3: CASSFSGLAGNEQFF. CDR3 DNA sequence: TGTGCCAGCAGTTTCTCTGGACTAGCAGGGAATGAGCAGTTCTTC.

The gene calls are TRBV7-8 and TRBJ1-5, with a tentative D call TRBD1 (6 bases). V dropped 4 bases and J dropped 5 bases, with 15 bases sitting between them. CDR1 is SGHVS, CDR2 FQNEAQ, per germline. The CDR3 is 15 amino acids. The CDR3: CASSSPGRGDQPQHF. Written as DNA, the CDR3 is TGTGCCAGCAGCTCCCCGGGGAGGGGGGATCAGCCCCAGCATTTT. The complete variable domain, with remaining parts taken from reference TRBV7-8 and TRBJ1-5, reads GAGVSQSPRYKVAKRGQDVALRCDPISGHVSLFWYQQALGQGPEFLTYFQNEAQLDKSGLPSDRFFAERPEGSVSTLKIQRTQQEDSAVYLCASSSPGRGDQPQHFGDGTRLSIL.

Details on this clone: One end of the junction is discordant with germline, which a read error may explain. This sequence joins TRBV7-7 and TRBJ2-1; 9 nucleotides agree with TRBD2. CDR3 size: 14 residues. The germline gives CDR1 SSHAT, CDR2 FNYEAQ (reference sequence). Here the CDR3 reads CASSSGTSLNEQFF. As DNA, the CDR3 is TGTGCTAGCAGCTCTGGGACTAGCCTTAATGAGCAGTTCTTC.

The rearrangement joins TRBV9 to TRBJ2-2; possibly TRBD1 for D (5 bases). V was trimmed by 4 bases and J by 1 base, leaving 11 bases between them. The CDR3 is made up of 15 amino acids. Germline V gene sequence: CDR1 SGDLS, CDR2 YYNGEE. This CDR3 is CASSKQTGNTGELFF. The DNA for the CDR3 is TGTGCCAGCAGCAAACAAACAGGGAACACCGGGGAGCTGTTTTTT.

V and J are TRBV5-6 and TRBJ2-2; D unresolved. This CDR3 comprises 12 residues. Per germline, CDR1 SGHDT and CDR2 YYEEEE. V lost 0 bases to trimming and J lost 6 bases, with 3 bases between them. CDR3 DNA sequence: TGTGCCAGCAGCTTGGGGCCCGGGGAGCTGTTTTTT. It specifies CASSLGPGELFF.

This chain joins TRBV5-4 and TRBJ2-2, with a possible D match to TRBD2 (6 bases). The germline V gene has CDR1 SGHNT and CDR2 YYREEE (reference sequence). CDR3 length equals 15 residues. Trimming shortened V by 0 bases and J by 4 bases, and 10 bases separated the two germline ends. The DNA for the CDR3 is TGTGCCAGCAGCTTGGATTCGCGGGGCACCGGGGAGCTGTTTTTT. It is translated as CASSLDSRGTGELFF.

This clone occurred once. The CDR3 reads CASSGTGVGETQYF. As DNA, the CDR3 is TGTGCCAGCAGTGGGACAGGGGTTGGGGAGACCCAGTACTTC. The chain carries TRBV2 and TRBJ2-5; 9 nucleotides align to TRBD1. Germline V gene data show CDR1 as SNHLY and CDR2 as FYNNEI. V gave up 4 bases and J gave up 5 bases; unmatched junction bases: 5. This CDR3 comprises 14 residues. Based on the CDR3 plus reference TRBV2 and TRBJ2-5, the full variable domain is EPEVTQTPSHQVTQMGQEVILRCVPISNHLYFYWYRQILGQKVEFLVSFYNNEISEKSEIFDDQFSVERPDGSNFTLKIRSTKLEDSAMYFCASSGTGVGETQYFGPGTRLLVL.

The chain employs TRBV15 and TRBJ2-2, with D unresolved. V lost 0 bases to trimming and J lost 5 bases, with 4 bases between them. Germline values: CDR1 LNHNV, CDR2 YYDKDF (reference sequence). This CDR3 is 13 amino acids long. For the CDR3, the DNA is TGTGCCACCAGCAGAGATCGTACCGGGGAGCTGTTTTTT. Encoded protein: CATSRDRTGELFF.

This chain connects TRBV7-6 to TRBJ2-1; TRBD2 agrees at 8 bases. J was trimmed by 6 bases and V by 5 bases; bases with no gene match: 12. CDR1 and CDR2 (germline): SGHVS, FNYEAQ. This CDR3 is 16 amino acids long. The DNA for the CDR3 is TGTGCCAGCAGCCCAGGTGGGACTAGTAGCGGCAATGAGCAGTTCTTC. Its protein product is CASSPGGTSSGNEQFF.

The chain has TRBV5-1 and TRBJ2-7; TRBD2 might be the D (7 bases). Germline values: CDR1 SGHRS, CDR2 YFSETQ. V was pared by 0 bases and J by 2 bases, with 12 bases between. The CDR3 covers 15 residues. The CDR3 protein is CASSLATGLAYEQYF. CDR3 nucleotide sequence: TGCGCCAGCAGCTTGGCGACAGGACTAGCCTACGAGCAGTACTTC.

V and J are TRBV5-1 and TRBJ2-2; D ambiguous. In germline, CDR1 is SGHRS, CDR2 YFSETQ. Trimming stripped 0 bases from V and 5 bases from J, with 11 bases between. The CDR3 totals 15 residues. DNA of the CDR3: TGCGCCAGCAGCTTGGAGTTAGCACCAACCGGGGAGCTGTTTTTT. The encoded protein is CASSLELAPTGELFF.

The genes are TRBV7-2 and TRBJ2-7, with TRBD1 matching 9 bases. V was pared by 1 base and J by 0 bases, with 4 bases of the junction left unmatched. CDR1 SGHTA and CDR2 FQGNSA come from the germline V gene. This CDR3 is 16 amino acids long. CDR3 region: CASSLVSGQGSYEQYF. The CDR3 nucleotides read TGTGCCAGCAGCTTAGTATCGGGACAGGGCTCCTACGAGCAGTACTTC. The whole variable domain, filled in from reference TRBV7-2 and TRBJ2-7, reads GAGVSQSPSNKVTEKGKDVELRCDPISGHTALYWYRQSLGQGLEFLIYFQGNSAPDKSGLPSDRFSAERTGGSVSTLTIQRTQQEDSAVYLCASSLVSGQGSYEQYFGPGTRLTVT.

The rearrangement joins TRBV5-1 to TRBJ2-1, with 8 nucleotides matching TRBD2. The V segment lost 6 bases and the J segment 7 bases; nucleotides outside the gene matches: 15. CDR1 and CDR2 from the germline V gene are SGHRS and YFSETQ. The CDR3 contains 16 residues. For the CDR3, the DNA is TGCGCCAGCACCCTCTCCGGGGGGGGTCAAGGTAATGAGCAGTTCTTC. It codes for CASTLSGGGQGNEQFF.

The chain couples TRBV5-6 to TRBJ2-1, with TRBD2 identical over 7 bases. J lost 7 bases, V lost 4 bases, and 11 bases had no gene match. The CDR3 is made up of 15 amino acids. From germline, CDR1 is SGHDT and CDR2 YYEEEE. The CDR3 protein is CASSTVRGGRNEQFF. As DNA, the CDR3 is TGTGCCAGCAGCACAGTGCGCGGGGGTCGAAATGAGCAGTTCTTC.

This clone was recorded a few times. This chain connects TRBV2 to TRBJ1-5; a possible D gene is TRBD1 (5 bases). The CDR3 covers 15 residues. Per the germline V gene, CDR1 is SNHLY and CDR2 is FYNNEI. With 11 bases removed from V and 1 base from J, the gap between germline ends came to 18 bases. The CDR3, as DNA: TGTGCCTCCTCGGAGGGACGTAGGAGCAATCAGCCCCAGCATTTT. Its translation is CASSEGRRSNQPQHF.

The J gene is TRBJ1-5, the V gene TRBV27; 7 nucleotides align to TRBD1. The CDR3 spans 17 residues. J was trimmed by 0 bases and V by 5 bases; bases with no gene match: 10. The germline gives CDR1 MNHEY, CDR2 SMNVEV (reference sequence). The CDR3 loop is CASSPRQGSLSNQPQHF. CDR3 in DNA: TGTGCCAGCAGTCCGAGACAGGGAAGTCTTAGCAATCAGCCCCAGCATTTT.

This sequence joins TRBV6-6 and TRBJ2-2; 7 bases fit TRBD2. Germline V gene lookup returns CDR1 MNHNY and CDR2 SVGAGI (reference sequence). This CDR3 region has 16 residues. Losses at the gene ends were 5 bases for V and 3 bases for J; bases not matched to a gene: 9. The CDR3 sequence: CASSTTERDYTGELFF. The CDR3 DNA reads as TGTGCCAGCAGTACCACGGAGCGGGACTACACCGGGGAGCTGTTTTTT.

This chain links TRBV5-1 with TRBJ2-7, with TRBD2 identical over 7 bases. CDR3 length: 12 residues. Germline CDR1 SGHRS, CDR2 YFSETQ. V was pared by 3 bases and J by 4 bases, with 1 base of the junction left unmatched. This chain's CDR3 is CASSWGGYEQYF. DNA for the CDR3: TGCGCCAGCAGCTGGGGGGGGTACGAGCAGTACTTC.

The J gene is TRBJ1-2, the V gene TRBV19, with 8 bases fitting TRBD1. After removal of 3 bases from V and 0 bases from J, the junction contained 3 bases not matched to a gene. Germline loops: CDR1 LNHDA, CDR2 SQIVND (reference sequence). This CDR3 is built from 15 residues. As DNA, the CDR3 is TGTGCCAGTAGTATTGGACAGGGCCCTAACTATGGCTACACCTTC. It translates to CASSIGQGPNYGYTF.